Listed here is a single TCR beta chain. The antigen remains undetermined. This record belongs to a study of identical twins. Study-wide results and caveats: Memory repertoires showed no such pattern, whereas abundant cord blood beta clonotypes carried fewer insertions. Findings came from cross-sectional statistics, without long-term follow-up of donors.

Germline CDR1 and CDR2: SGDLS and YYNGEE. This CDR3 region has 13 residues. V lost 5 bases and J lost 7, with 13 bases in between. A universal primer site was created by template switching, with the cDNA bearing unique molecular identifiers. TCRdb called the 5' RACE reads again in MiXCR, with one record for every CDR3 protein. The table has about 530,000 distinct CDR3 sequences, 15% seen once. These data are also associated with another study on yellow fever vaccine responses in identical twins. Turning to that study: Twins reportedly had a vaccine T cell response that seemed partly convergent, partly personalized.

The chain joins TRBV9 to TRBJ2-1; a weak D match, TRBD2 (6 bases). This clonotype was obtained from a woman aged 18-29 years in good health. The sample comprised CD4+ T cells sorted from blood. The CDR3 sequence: CASSEGLSNEQFF. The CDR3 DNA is TGTGCCAGCAGTGAGGGACTGAGTAATGAGCAGTTCTTC.